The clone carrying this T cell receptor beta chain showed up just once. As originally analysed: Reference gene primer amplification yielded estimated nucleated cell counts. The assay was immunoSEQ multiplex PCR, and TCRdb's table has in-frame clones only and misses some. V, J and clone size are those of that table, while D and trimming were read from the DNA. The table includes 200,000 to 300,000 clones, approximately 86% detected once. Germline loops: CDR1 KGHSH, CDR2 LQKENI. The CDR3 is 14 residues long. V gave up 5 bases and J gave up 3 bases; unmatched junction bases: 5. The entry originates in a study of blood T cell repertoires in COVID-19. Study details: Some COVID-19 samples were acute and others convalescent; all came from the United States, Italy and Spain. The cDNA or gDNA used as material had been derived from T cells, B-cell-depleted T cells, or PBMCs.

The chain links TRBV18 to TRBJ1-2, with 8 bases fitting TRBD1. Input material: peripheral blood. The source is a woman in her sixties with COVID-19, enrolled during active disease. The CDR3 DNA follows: TGTGCCAGCTCAAGAACACAGGGGGACTATGGCTACACCTTC. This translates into CASSRTQGDYGYTF.